The 29 T cell receptor beta chains presented below share a single source sample, sequenced in a study of blood T cell repertoires in COVID-19. Some clones are missing from TCRdb's copy, which holds only in-frame ones; the method was immunoSEQ multiplex PCR. The sample contains 250,000 or so clones, under 90% of which appear only once. The sequenced sample was PBMCs or T cells enriched from blood (not recorded which). The origin of the receptors is a man in his sixties who had recovered from COVID-19.

This chain joins TRBV29-1 and TRBJ1-3, with a tentative D call TRBD1 (6 bases). V lost 7 bases and J 0 bases, leaving 13 bases between the germline ends. Germline V gene sequence: CDR1 SQVTM, CDR2 ANQGSEA. The CDR3 runs to 14 residues. Here the CDR3 reads CSGATGSSGNTIYF. The DNA for the CDR3 is TGCAGCGGCGCGACAGGTAGCTCTGGAAACACCATATATTTT.

The V call is TRBV12-3 or TRBV12-4, the J call TRBJ1-2; unclear D gene. V was pared by 4 bases and J by 3 bases, with 9 bases between. This CDR3 is 13 amino acids long. The CDR3 DNA sequence: TGTGCCAGCAGTTCACATCAAGACTATGGCTACACCTTC. Translated, it gives CASSSHQDYGYTF.

The chain recombines TRBV5-6 with TRBJ1-2; D not resolved. V was pared by 1 base and J by 6 bases, with 13 bases between. The CDR3 has 14 amino acids. The V gene's germline CDR1 is SGHDT and CDR2 YYEEEE. For the CDR3, the DNA is TGTGCCAGCAGCTTGACCAGTGGTTTGCATGGCTACACCTTC. Translated: CASSLTSGLHGYTF.

The chain is built from TRBV18 and TRBJ1-2; 8 nucleotides align to TRBD1. Germline values: CDR1 KGHSH, CDR2 LQKENI. The CDR3 extends over 17 amino acids. V lost 2 bases and J lost 3; bases outside the gene matches: 11. The CDR3 here is CASSPATGDRSHYGYTF. CDR3 DNA: TGTGCCAGCTCACCAGCCACCGGGGACAGGAGCCACTATGGCTACACCTTC.

The V and J genes are TRBV7-2 and TRBJ1-2; 11 bases line up with TRBD1. V dropped 4 bases and J dropped 3; count of bases not matched to a gene: 10. The V gene's germline CDR1 is SGHTA and CDR2 FQGNSA. The CDR3 loop spans 17 amino acids. The DNA for the CDR3 is TGTGCCAGCAGCTCAACCGCCGGACAGGGGGCGGACTATGGCTACACCTTC. Protein sequence: CASSSTAGQGADYGYTF.

This chain uses TRBV18 with TRBJ2-1; possible D gene TRBD2, 6 bases. The CDR3 has 15 amino acids. CDR1 is KGHSH, CDR2 LQKENI, per germline. Trimming took off 2 bases at V and 3 bases at J, with 11 bases between the two ends. The CDR3 here is CASSPEIAVYNEQFF. In nucleotides, the CDR3 is TGTGCCAGCTCACCAGAAATAGCGGTCTACAATGAGCAGTTCTTC.

In DNA form, the CDR3 reads TGTGCCATCAGTAGTAGCGGGGGAGACACCGGGGAGCTGTTTTTT. It is translated as CAISSSGGDTGELFF. This sequence joins TRBV10-3 and TRBJ2-2; 9 bases align to TRBD2. Germline trimming cut 5 bases from V and 3 bases from J; bases unmatched to any gene: 4. This CDR3 has 15 residues. From germline, CDR1 is ENHRY and CDR2 SYGVKD.

The genes are TRBV6-5 and TRBJ1-1; 7 bases are a match to TRBD1. Germline CDR1 MNHEY, CDR2 SVGAGI. Unmatched junction bases numbered 8, after V lost 10 bases and J lost 3 bases. The CDR3 extends over 13 amino acids. The CDR3 loop is CATTRRGDTEAFF. The CDR3 DNA is TGTGCCACCACTCGCAGGGGGGACACTGAAGCTTTCTTT.

The chain employs TRBV2 and TRBJ1-2; TRBD1 aligns across 10 bases. The CDR3 has 13 amino acids. The germline gives CDR1 SNHLY, CDR2 FYNNEI. The V gene end was trimmed by 6 bases and the J gene end by 8 bases; junction bases not matched to a gene: 6. The CDR3 DNA sequence: TGTGCCAGCAGGTCCGGGACAGGGGACGGCTACACCTTC. This encodes CASRSGTGDGYTF. The full variable domain, in which reference TRBV2 and TRBJ1-2 provide the parts outside the CDR3, is EPEVTQTPSHQVTQMGQEVILRCVPISNHLYFYWYRQILGQKVEFLVSFYNNEISEKSEIFDDQFSVERPDGSNFTLKIRSTKLEDSAMYFCASRSGTGDGYTFGSGTRLTVV.

This chain uses TRBV19 with TRBJ1-5, with D perhaps matching TRBD1 (5 bases). Germline V gene sequence: CDR1 LNHDA, CDR2 SQIVND (reference sequence). Trimming cost V 3 bases and J 0 bases, with 18 bases left between them. The CDR3 contains 18 residues. In DNA, the CDR3 is TGTGCCAGTAGTATTACAGGTGGATCCCTTTATAGCAATCAGCCCCAGCATTTT. Translating it yields CASSITGGSLYSNQPQHF.

This clone has just one count. The V call is TRBV11-3, the J call TRBJ1-6; D is possibly TRBD1 (6 bases). Germline V gives CDR1 SGHNT, CDR2 YENEEA. The CDR3 spans 14 residues. V shed 4 bases and J shed 9 bases, with 13 bases lying between them. The CDR3 DNA sequence: TGTGCCAGCAGCTCGATACAGGGTATTTCACCCCTCCACTTT. It is translated as CASSSIQGISPLHF.

The gene calls are TRBV7-2 and TRBJ2-3; a possible D gene is TRBD2 (5 bases). Trimming removed 2 bases at V and 1 base at J, with 10 bases between. Germline V gene lookup returns CDR1 SGHTA and CDR2 FQGNSA. The CDR3 length is 15 residues. The CDR3 is CASSLNGVGTDTQYF. CDR3 in DNA: TGTGCCAGCAGCTTAAACGGGGTGGGCACAGATACGCAGTATTTT.

This clone came up once. The chain uses TRBV15 and TRBJ2-3, with D maybe TRBD2 (7 bases). Germline V gene lookup returns CDR1 LNHNV and CDR2 YYDKDF (reference sequence). Trimming left V 3 bases short and J 1 base short, with 8 bases between. The CDR3 runs to 14 residues. The CDR3 nucleotides are TGTGCCACCAGCAGCGGGGGGCGCACAGATACGCAGTATTTT. As protein: CATSSGGRTDTQYF. Variable domain in full (rest from reference TRBV15 and TRBJ2-3): DAMVIQNPRYQVTQFGKPVTLSCSQTLNHNVMYWYQQKSSQAPKLLFHYYDKDFNNEADTPDNFQSRRPNTSFCFLDIRSPGLGDTAMYLCATSSGGRTDTQYFGPGTRLTVL.

The rearrangement joins TRBV12-5 to TRBJ1-1; 10 bases map to TRBD1. V shed 0 bases, J shed 0 bases, and the junction held 4 bases outside the gene matches. Per the germline V gene, CDR1 is LGHNT and CDR2 is FRNRAP. The CDR3 runs to 17 residues. CDR3 nucleotides: TGTGCTAGTGGTTTGGTACTCGGGACAGGGGTGAACACTGAAGCTTTCTTT. Amino acid sequence: CASGLVLGTGVNTEAFF.

The CDR3 coding sequence is TGTGCCAGCAGCCTGGACAGGACGAACACTGAAGCTTTCTTT. Its protein is CASSLDRTNTEAFF. The chain joins TRBV7-6 to TRBJ1-1; 7 bases match TRBD1. CDR1 is SGHVS, CDR2 FNYEAQ, per germline. Trimming cost V 5 bases and J 1 base; bases outside gene matches: 4. The CDR3 length is 14 residues. The full variable domain, rest sourced from reference TRBV7-6 and TRBJ1-1, is GAGVSQSPRYKVTKRGQDVALRCDPISGHVSLYWYRQALGQGPEFLTYFNYEAQQDKSGLPNDRFSAERPEGSISTLTIQRTEQRDSAMYRCASSLDRTNTEAFFGQGTRLTVV.

The V gene is TRBV19, the J gene TRBJ2-1; possibly TRBD1 for D (5 bases). The V gene's germline CDR1 is LNHDA and CDR2 SQIVND (reference sequence). V lost 2 bases to trimming and J lost 5 bases, with 7 bases between them. The CDR3 runs 13 residues. The CDR3 region has the DNA TGTGCCAGTAGTATACCCAGGGACAATGAGCAGTTCTTC. It specifies CASSIPRDNEQFF. Together with reference TRBV19 and TRBJ2-1, the CDR3 gives the full variable domain: DGGITQSPKYLFRKEGQNVTLSCEQNLNHDAMYWYRQDPGQGLRLIYYSQIVNDFQKGDIAEGYSVSREKKESFPLTVTSAQKNPTAFYLCASSIPRDNEQFFGPGTRLTVL.

This chain joins TRBV19 and TRBJ1-4; possibly TRBD1 for D (6 bases). The CDR3 runs to 15 residues. The germline V gene encodes CDR1 LNHDA and CDR2 SQIVND (reference sequence). V was shortened by 4 bases and J by 3 bases, with 12 bases between the two germline ends. CDR3 amino acids: CASSRRTDSNEKLFF. In DNA, the CDR3 is TGTGCCAGTAGTAGACGGACAGATTCTAATGAAAAACTGTTTTTT.

The rearrangement joins TRBV19 to TRBJ1-3; TRBD1 is a possible D gene (6 bases). V was cut by 2 bases and J by 0 bases, with 11 bases left in between. The CDR3 is made up of 16 amino acids. Germline V gives CDR1 LNHDA, CDR2 SQIVND (reference sequence). The CDR3 spells CASSISGAYSGNTIYF. The CDR3 nucleotides read TGTGCCAGTAGTATATCAGGGGCCTACTCTGGAAACACCATATATTTT. Full variable domain (missing parts from reference TRBV19 and TRBJ1-3): DGGITQSPKYLFRKEGQNVTLSCEQNLNHDAMYWYRQDPGQGLRLIYYSQIVNDFQKGDIAEGYSVSREKKESFPLTVTSAQKNPTAFYLCASSISGAYSGNTIYFGEGSWLTVV.

Details on this clone: Other DNA sequences in this specimen translate into the identical CDR3. The rearrangement links TRBV19 to TRBJ2-1, with D unresolved. Germline loops: CDR1 LNHDA, CDR2 SQIVND (reference sequence). V gave up 1 base and J gave up 3 bases, with 4 bases separating them. The CDR3 has 13 amino acids. The CDR3 protein is CASSIAGYNEQFF. The DNA for the CDR3 is TGTGCCAGTAGTATAGCCGGCTACAATGAGCAGTTCTTC.

This chain joins TRBV19 and TRBJ2-5, with TRBD1 matching over 7 bases. CDR1 and CDR2 (germline): LNHDA, SQIVND (reference sequence). This CDR3 has 14 residues. Trimming cost V 3 bases and J 6 bases; bases outside gene matches: 7. The CDR3 reads CASSMAGRGKTQYF. Written as DNA, the CDR3 is TGTGCCAGTAGTATGGCAGGCAGGGGGAAGACCCAGTACTTC.

The rearrangement joins TRBV29-1 to TRBJ1-2; D not certain. V was clipped by 0 bases and J by 2 bases, with 7 bases between them. The CDR3 has 13 amino acids. Germline assignment: CDR1 SQVTM and CDR2 ANQGSEA. In DNA, the CDR3 is TGCAGCGTTGAAGATCCACAGAACTATGGCTACACCTTC. It codes for CSVEDPQNYGYTF.

The rearrangement joins TRBV24-1 to TRBJ2-3, with TRBD2 matching 12 bases. The CDR3 spans 16 residues. V lost 4 bases, J lost 3 bases, and 4 bases stayed unmatched. In germline, CDR1 is KGHDR, CDR2 SFDVKD. The CDR3 region is CATSDPGLAGTDTQYF. In DNA form, the CDR3 reads TGTGCCACCAGTGACCCCGGACTAGCGGGGACAGATACGCAGTATTTT.

V is TRBV25-1 and J is TRBJ1-1, with D possibly TRBD1 on 6 matching bases. V lost 4 bases, J lost 0 bases, and 12 bases lay in between. The V gene's germline CDR1 is MGHDK and CDR2 SYGVNS. The CDR3 consists of 15 residues. CDR3 in amino acids: CASSGPTGLNTEAFF. The DNA for the CDR3 is TGTGCCAGCAGTGGACCGACAGGTCTGAACACTGAAGCTTTCTTT.

This clone turned up a few times. V usage is TRBV7-2 and J usage is TRBJ2-2; 10 positions match TRBD2. The germline gives CDR1 SGHTA, CDR2 FQGNSA. This CDR3 contains 17 residues. Germline trimming cut 3 bases from V and 3 bases from J; bases unmatched to any gene: 7. The CDR3 DNA is TGTGCCAGCAGCTTTATAGCGGGGGGCCCGGACACCGGGGAGCTGTTTTTT. Its protein is CASSFIAGGPDTGELFF.

The rearrangement uses TRBV5-1 and TRBJ2-3; 9 bases align to TRBD2. Germline V CDR1 and CDR2: SGHRS, YFSETQ. The CDR3 is 16 amino acids. Germline trimming cut 0 bases from V and 2 bases from J; bases unmatched to any gene: 4. CDR3 residues: CASSLGPSGVTDTQYF. CDR3 DNA sequence: TGCGCCAGCAGCTTGGGCCCTAGCGGGGTCACAGATACGCAGTATTTT.

The rearrangement links TRBV5-5 to TRBJ2-7; a weak D match, TRBD1 (6 bases). The CDR3 totals 16 residues. V was pared by 0 bases and J by 7 bases, with 20 bases between. From germline, CDR1 is SGHKS and CDR2 YYEKEE (reference sequence). CDR3 residues: CASSLGMGAVLREQYF. The CDR3 coding sequence is TGTGCCAGCAGCTTGGGTATGGGGGCCGTATTGAGGGAGCAGTACTTC.

J is TRBJ2-1 and V is TRBV27; D is ambiguous. CDR1 and CDR2 from the germline V gene are MNHEY and SMNVEV (reference sequence). Trimming pared 6 bases from V and 9 bases from J, leaving 15 bases between. This CDR3 has 13 residues. This CDR3 is CASSPERRGEQFF. The CDR3 coding sequence is TGTGCCAGCAGCCCGGAGCGCCGTGGTGAGCAGTTCTTC.

The chain carries TRBV12-5 and TRBJ2-3, with D possibly being TRBD1 (6 bases). With 4 bases removed from V and 2 bases from J, the gap between germline ends came to 19 bases. Germline V lookup: CDR1 LGHNT, CDR2 FRNRAP. The CDR3 is 17 residues long. CDR3 sequence (DNA): TGTGCTAGTGGTTCCGCACCAGGGGATTATCCCACAGATACGCAGTATTTT. Protein product: CASGSAPGDYPTDTQYF.

The chain is built from TRBV5-1 and TRBJ1-4; 11 bases fit TRBD1. There are 15 residues in the CDR3. The germline V gene has CDR1 SGHRS and CDR2 YFSETQ. The V gene end was trimmed by 7 bases and the J gene end by 7 bases; junction bases not matched to a gene: 9. CDR3 nucleotides: TGCGCCAGCGGGCCCGGGACAGGGGGTATTGAAAAACTGTTTTTT. It codes for CASGPGTGGIEKLFF.